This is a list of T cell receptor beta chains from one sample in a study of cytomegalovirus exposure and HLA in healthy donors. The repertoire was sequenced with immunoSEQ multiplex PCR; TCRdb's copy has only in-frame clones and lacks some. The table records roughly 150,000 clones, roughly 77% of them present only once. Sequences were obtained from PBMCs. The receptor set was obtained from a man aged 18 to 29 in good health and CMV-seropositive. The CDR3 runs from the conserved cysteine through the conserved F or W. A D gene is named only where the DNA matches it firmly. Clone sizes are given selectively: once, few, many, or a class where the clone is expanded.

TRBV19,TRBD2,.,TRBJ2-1,CASSNLAGGRNEQFF,TGTGCCAGTAGCAACCTAGCGGGAGGGCGCAATGAGCAGTTCTTC
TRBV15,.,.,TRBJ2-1,CATKRRPGNEQFF,TGTGCCACCAAAAGGCGGCCCGGCAATGAGCAGTTCTTC
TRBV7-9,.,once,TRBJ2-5,CASSGEAQETQYF,TGTGCCAGCTCGGGGGAGGCTCAAGAGACCCAGTACTTC
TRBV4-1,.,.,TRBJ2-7,CASSQVHPGADEQYF,TGCGCCAGCAGCCAAGTCCACCCAGGGGCGGACGAGCAGTACTTC
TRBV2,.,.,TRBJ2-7,CASSEGVLSYEQYF,TGTGCCAGCAGTGAAGGCGTCCTCTCCTACGAGCAGTACTTC
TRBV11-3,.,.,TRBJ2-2,CASSLASNTGELFF,TGTGCCAGCAGCTTAGCAAGCAACACCGGGGAGCTGTTTTTT
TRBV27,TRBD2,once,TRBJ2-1,CASSPGLAGDSEQFF,TGTGCCAGCAGTCCCGGACTAGCGGGAGACAGTGAGCAGTTCTTC
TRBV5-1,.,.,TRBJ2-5,CASSFPSGETQYF,TGCGCCAGCAGTTTTCCGTCGGGGGAGACCCAGTACTTC
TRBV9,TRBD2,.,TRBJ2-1,CASSVRLAEYNEQFF,TGTGCCAGCAGCGTTCGCCTAGCGGAATACAATGAGCAGTTCTTC
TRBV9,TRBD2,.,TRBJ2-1,CASSRESGRGIGEQFF,TGTGCCAGCAGCAGAGAAAGCGGGAGAGGGATAGGGGAGCAGTTCTTC
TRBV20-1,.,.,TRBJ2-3,CSAQNLDTQYF,TGCAGTGCTCAGAATCTGGATACGCAGTATTTT
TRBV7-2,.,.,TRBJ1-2,CASSPFETGNGYTF,TGTGCCAGCAGCCCGTTCGAAACGGGGAATGGCTACACCTTC
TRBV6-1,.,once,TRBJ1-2,CASRETAVGGYTF,TGTGCCAGCAGGGAAACAGCGGTGGGGGGCTACACCTTC
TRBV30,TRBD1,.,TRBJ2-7,CAWNGQGASSYEQYF,TGTGCCTGGAATGGACAGGGGGCCTCTTCCTACGAGCAGTACTTC
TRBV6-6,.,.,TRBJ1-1,CASSTRQNPNTEAFF,TGTGCCAGCAGTACCCGACAGAACCCGAACACTGAAGCTTTCTTT
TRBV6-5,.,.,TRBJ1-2,CASSYSESGVRGYTF,TGTGCCAGCAGTTACTCCGAATCAGGGGTCAGGGGCTACACCTTC
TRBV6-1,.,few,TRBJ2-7,CASGQGNEQYF,TGTGCCAGCGGTCAGGGGAACGAGCAGTACTTC
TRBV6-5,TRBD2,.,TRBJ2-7,CASTHGRSYFYEQYF,TGTGCCAGTACTCACGGGAGGTCATACTTCTACGAGCAGTACTTC
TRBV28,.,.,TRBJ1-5,CASSLQGRAQPQHF,TGTGCCAGCAGCTTACAGGGTCGGGCTCAGCCCCAGCATTTT
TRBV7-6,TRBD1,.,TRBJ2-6,CASSPPGQISGANVLTF,TGTGCCAGCAGTCCCCCGGGACAGATCTCTGGGGCCAACGTCCTGACTTTC
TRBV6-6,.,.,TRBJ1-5,CASSYQGLHNQPQHF,TGTGCCAGCAGTTACCAGGGCCTCCACAATCAGCCCCAGCATTTT
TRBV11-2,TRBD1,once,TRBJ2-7,CASSLVVGQGYEQYF,TGTGCCAGCAGCTTAGTGGTTGGACAGGGCTACGAGCAGTACTTC
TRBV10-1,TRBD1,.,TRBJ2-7,CASSEAGQGIDEQYF,TGCGCCAGCAGTGAGGCGGGACAGGGGATTGACGAGCAGTACTTC
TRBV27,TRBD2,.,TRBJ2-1,CASSKRREGYNEQFF,TGTGCCAGCAGTAAGAGGCGGGAGGGCTACAATGAGCAGTTCTTC
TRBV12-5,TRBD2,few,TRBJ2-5,CASETSGRGWETQYF,TGTGCTAGTGAGACGAGCGGGAGGGGGTGGGAGACCCAGTACTTC
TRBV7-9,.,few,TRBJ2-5,CASSSEYLETQYF,TGTGCCAGCAGCTCCGAGTACCTTGAGACCCAGTACTTC
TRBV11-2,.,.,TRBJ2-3,CASSLSSGTDTQYF,TGTGCCAGCAGCTTATCCTCTGGCACAGATACGCAGTATTTT
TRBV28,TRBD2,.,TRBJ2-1,CASSLWSSGSTVDEQFF,TGTGCCAGCAGTTTATGGTCTAGCGGGAGTACGGTCGATGAGCAGTTCTTC
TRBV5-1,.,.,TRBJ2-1,CASSLDRGWQFF,TGCGCCAGCAGCTTGGACCGGGGGTGGCAGTTCTTC
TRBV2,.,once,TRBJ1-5,CASNPSAAEYSNQPQHF,TGTGCCAGCAACCCTTCGGCGGCTGAATATAGCAATCAGCCCCAGCATTTT
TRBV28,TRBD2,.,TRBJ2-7,CASSYQTSGSPEQYF,TGTGCCAGCAGCTACCAGACTAGCGGGAGCCCCGAGCAGTACTTC
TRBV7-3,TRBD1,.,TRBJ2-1,CASTYGQGNEQFF,TGTGCCAGCACCTATGGACAGGGCAATGAGCAGTTCTTC
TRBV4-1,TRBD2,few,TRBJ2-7,CASSQDIAGTPYEQYF,TGCGCCAGCAGCCAAGATATAGCGGGAACCCCCTACGAGCAGTACTTC
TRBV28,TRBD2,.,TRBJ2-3,CASSLAGPRVDTQYF,TGTGCCAGCAGTCTAGCGGGACCCAGGGTGGATACGCAGTATTTT
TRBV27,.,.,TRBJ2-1,CASSPPEGWVGEQFF,TGTGCCAGCAGTCCCCCCGAGGGTTGGGTCGGTGAGCAGTTCTTC
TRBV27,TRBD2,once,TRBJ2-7,CASSRSGGELSYEQYF,TGTGCCAGCAGTCGCTCGGGGGGGGAACTTTCCTACGAGCAGTACTTC
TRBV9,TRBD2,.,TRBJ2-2,CASSRQLAEGTGELFF,TGTGCCAGCAGCCGACAACTAGCGGAGGGGACCGGGGAGCTGTTTTTT
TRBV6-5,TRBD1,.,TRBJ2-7,CASSYGQGADNEQYF,TGTGCCAGCAGTTATGGACAGGGGGCTGATAACGAGCAGTACTTC
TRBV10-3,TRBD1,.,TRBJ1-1,CAISKGQGSMNTEAFF,TGTGCCATCAGTAAGGGACAGGGGAGTATGAACACTGAAGCTTTCTTT
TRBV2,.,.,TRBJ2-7,CASSENAIPTYEQYF,TGTGCCAGCAGTGAAAACGCCATTCCTACCTACGAGCAGTACTTC
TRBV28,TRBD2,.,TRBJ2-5,CASNSREAGETQYF,TGTGCCAGCAATTCGCGGGAGGCCGGGGAGACCCAGTACTTC
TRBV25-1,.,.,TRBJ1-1,CASSSITWRGTKNTEAFF,TGTGCCAGCAGTTCAATAACGTGGCGGGGGACAAAGAACACTGAAGCTTTCTTT
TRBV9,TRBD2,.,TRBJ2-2,CASSASSGVNTGELFF,TGTGCCAGCAGCGCCTCTAGCGGGGTTAACACCGGGGAGCTGTTTTTT
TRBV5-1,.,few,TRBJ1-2,CASSLDAGNYGYTF,TGCGCCAGCAGCTTGGACGCAGGAAACTATGGCTACACCTTC
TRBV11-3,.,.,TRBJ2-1,CASSPTVTGEQFF,TGTGCCAGCAGCCCCACAGTGACAGGTGAGCAGTTCTTC
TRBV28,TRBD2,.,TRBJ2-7,CASSLREDEQYF,TGTGCCAGCAGCCTCCGGGAGGACGAGCAGTACTTC
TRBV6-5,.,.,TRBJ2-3,CASAVPADTQYF,TGTGCCAGCGCGGTGCCCGCAGATACGCAGTATTTT
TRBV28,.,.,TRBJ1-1,CARIFWGHDRNTEAFF,TGTGCCAGGATTTTTTGGGGTCATGACAGGAACACTGAAGCTTTCTTT
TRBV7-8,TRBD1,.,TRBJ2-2,CASSLSSGTVYTGELFF,TGTGCCAGCAGCTTATCGTCCGGGACAGTGTACACCGGGGAGCTGTTTTTT